The present entry profiles one T cell receptor (beta chain) with its context. The target antigen is unknown. Each cDNA held unique molecular identifiers, and template switching gave it a universal primer site. TCRdb analysed the 5' RACE reads with MiXCR anew, one entry per CDR3 protein. The sample carries more than 1.5 million distinct CDR3 sequences, 25% to 35% recorded once. CDR1 is DFQATT and CDR2 is SNEGSKA in the germline V gene (reference sequence). V was cut by 0 bases and J by 2 bases, with 8 bases left in between. The CDR3 sequence is 13 residues long. The data stem from a study of identical twins. Study-wide points: Diverse VJ usage suggested most zero-insertion clonotypes were not invariant T cells. Models underestimated how often monozygotic twins shared out-of-frame TCR alpha.

The receptor comes from a newborn girl in good health. The rearrangement uses TRBV20-1 and TRBJ2-7; perhaps TRBD1 as D (6 bases). Specimen: cord blood. The CDR3 here is CSARDRDTYEQYF. CDR3 in DNA: TGCAGTGCTAGAGATCGGGACACCTACGAGCAGTACTTC.